This T cell receptor (beta chain) was sequenced for a study of identical twins. This clonotype was counted a few times. The target antigen is unknown. TCRdb re-derived calls from the 5' RACE reads in MiXCR, one entry per CDR3 protein. Among approximately 700,000 distinct CDR3 sequences listed, roughly 6% were seen once. Points from the study as a whole: With beta out-of-frame sequences, excess sharing by twins was weaker.

From germline, CDR1 is SGHTA and CDR2 FQGNSA. The CDR3 contains 13 residues. V gave up 4 bases and J gave up 15 bases, with 19 bases separating them. The sequence came from a man between 18 and 29 years old in good health. The sequenced material came from naive T cells sorted from blood. This chain connects TRBV7-2 to TRBJ1-5, with no clear D. Here the CDR3 DNA reads TGTGCCAGCAGCTCCCCGTGGGGAGGGTGGGCGCATTTT. This sequence encodes CASSSPWGGWAHF.